The next 5 T cell receptor beta chains were all read from a single sample in a study of cytomegalovirus exposure and HLA in healthy donors (dated by TCRdb to about 2017). The library was obtained by the immunoSEQ multiplex PCR assay. The multiplex PCR relied on a mix of 60 forward primers for TCR Vbeta segments and 13 reverse primers for TCR Jbeta segments. What TCRdb holds here is the immuneACCESS table cut down to in-frame rearrangements. Part of the clones is not present; checked against another copy, under half of the missing clones reflect an unresolved V gene, and the others are unexplained. Within this sample are 85,000 to 90,000 clones, with around 90% of them counted one time only. In total, the top ten clones hold approximately 2.2% of the sample. The sequenced sample consisted of PBMCs. The source of these receptors is a man between 18 and 29 years old in good health and CMV-seronegative.

V usage is TRBV20-1 and J usage is TRBJ1-2; D call uncertain. Trimming took off 3 bases at V and 8 bases at J, with 7 bases between the two ends. Germline V lookup: CDR1 DFQATT, CDR2 SNEGSKA (reference sequence). The CDR3 is 10 amino acids. DNA of the CDR3: TGCAGTGCTAGGGGAGGGGGCTACACCTTC. Translated: CSARGGGYTF.

The J gene is TRBJ2-3, the V gene TRBV19; TRBD1 matches at 10 bases. The V and J ends lost 5 bases and 4 bases, in that order; junction bases with no gene match: 9. This CDR3 contains 16 residues. Germline lookup yields CDR1 LNHDA and CDR2 SQIVND (reference sequence). The CDR3: CASSARTGGRADTQYF. The CDR3 DNA is TGTGCCAGTAGTGCGCGGACAGGGGGTCGGGCAGATACGCAGTATTTT. Full variable domain (missing parts from reference TRBV19 and TRBJ2-3): DGGITQSPKYLFRKEGQNVTLSCEQNLNHDAMYWYRQDPGQGLRLIYYSQIVNDFQKGDIAEGYSVSREKKESFPLTVTSAQKNPTAFYLCASSARTGGRADTQYFGPGTRLTVL.

The rearrangement joins TRBV6-4 to TRBJ1-1, with D possibly being TRBD1 (5 bases). V was shortened by 6 bases and J by 5 bases, with 16 bases between the two germline ends. The length of the CDR3 is 14 residues. CDR1 is MRHNA, CDR2 SNTAGT, per germline. The CDR3: CASRRVVGETEAFF. Written as DNA, the CDR3 is TGTGCCAGCAGAAGAGTGGTAGGGGAAACTGAAGCTTTCTTT.

The gene calls are TRBV4-3 and TRBJ2-3; no definite D call. The germline V gene encodes CDR1 LGHNA and CDR2 YSLEER. The CDR3 length is 14 residues. Trimming shortened V by 0 bases and J by 3 bases, and 7 bases separated the two germline ends. The CDR3 DNA sequence: TGCGCCAGCAGCCAAGATGCGGCAACAGATACGCAGTATTTT. Translation gives CASSQDAATDTQYF.

The V call is TRBV5-1, the J call TRBJ1-2; D perhaps matches TRBD1 (6 bases). V was shortened by 0 bases and J by 0 bases, with 9 bases between the two germline ends. Looked up from germline, CDR1 is SGHRS and CDR2 is YFSETQ. The CDR3 spans 15 residues. CDR3 DNA: TGCGCCAGCAGCTTGGAGGGGGGGGCTAACTATGGCTACACCTTC. Amino acid sequence: CASSLEGGANYGYTF.